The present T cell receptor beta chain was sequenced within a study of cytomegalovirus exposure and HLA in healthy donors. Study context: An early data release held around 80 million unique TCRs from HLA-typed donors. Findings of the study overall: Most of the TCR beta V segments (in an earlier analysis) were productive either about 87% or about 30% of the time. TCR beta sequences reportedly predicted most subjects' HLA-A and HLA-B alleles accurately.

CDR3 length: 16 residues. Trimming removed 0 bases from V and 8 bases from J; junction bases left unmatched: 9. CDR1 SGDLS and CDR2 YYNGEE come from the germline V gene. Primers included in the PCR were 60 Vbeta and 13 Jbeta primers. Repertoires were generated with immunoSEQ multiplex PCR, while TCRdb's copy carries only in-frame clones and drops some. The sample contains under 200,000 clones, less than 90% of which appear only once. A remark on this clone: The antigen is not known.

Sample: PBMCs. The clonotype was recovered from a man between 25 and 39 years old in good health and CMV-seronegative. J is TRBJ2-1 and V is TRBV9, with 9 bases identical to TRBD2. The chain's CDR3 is CASSVDRASGADEQFF. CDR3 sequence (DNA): TGTGCCAGCAGCGTAGATAGGGCTAGCGGGGCGGATGAGCAGTTCTTC.